This T cell receptor (beta chain) emerged from a study of T cells after yellow fever vaccination (dated by TCRdb to between 2018 and 2021). Notes on the research overall: The SMART-Seq v4 Ultra Low Input RNA kit was used to prepare libraries from fractions with low cell numbers. The cohort comprised two healthy male donors, one aged 18 to 30 and one aged 30 to 40 years. Bulk PBMC replicates and cell subsets were isolated from blood drawn at multiple timepoints before and after both primary and secondary immunization. Bulk TCR alpha and beta repertoires were sequenced longitudinally to track T-cell clones before and after primary and booster YFV17D yellow fever vaccination. What the authors observed across the whole study: Most clones expanded after primary vaccination (almost 97% of CD4 and roughly 90% of CD8) were re-detected after the booster, suggesting that broad memory maintenance occurred. Because the study included only two donors, the extent to which the findings can be generalized is limited. Computational filtering was required because FACS-sorted repertoires could contain abundant contaminating clonotypes from the bulk population. A small share of clonotypes was detected in both CD4 and CD8 compartments, with the overlap likely arising from convergent recombination. The secondary T-cell response was found to be weaker but faster than the primary response, with a peak reached on day 5 rather than on day 15.

The data were produced on an Illumina NovaSeq 6000. Synthesis of TCR cDNA relied on 5'RACE template switching, a step that introduced a universal primer site along with unique molecular identifiers. cDNA synthesis was primed from both the TCR alpha and TCR beta constant segments. Library amplification used two PCR steps, and the second PCR step added sample barcodes and sequencing adapters. Sequencing of libraries was performed on Illumina HiSeq 2500 (2x100 bp) or NovaSeq (2x150 bp). On the study's bioinformatics: Reads were demultiplexed and collapsed into UMI consensus sequences with MIGEC, and V(D)J alignment was performed with MiXCR. Vaccine-responding clonotypes were defined with edgeR using replicate PBMC samples, requiring FDR below 0.01 and a log2 fold change above 5 up to day 15. CD4 or CD8 identity was assigned to each bulk clonotype according to whether the clonotype was present at higher abundance in the sequenced CD4 repertoire or the sequenced CD8 repertoire. TCRdb itself trimmed the public reads at Q25 with fastp, ran MiXCR and retained productive beta chains. Rows merge per CDR3 protein into single entries with the most common DNA and genes. The V and J calls here are based on TCRdb, not the publication. The sample data list some 240,000 distinct CDR3 sequences, and roughly 4.8% of these were observed just once. The ten most abundant clones make up roughly 3.3% of the sample.

The treatment or condition label of this sample denotes: live attenuated yellow fever vaccine strain. PBMCs were isolated from peripheral blood using a standard Ficoll-Paque protocol. Dynabeads CD4 and CD8 positive selection kits were used to isolate the CD4 and CD8 T-cell fractions. TriZol was used to extract RNA from bulk PBMCs, from CD4 and CD8 fractions, and from dextramer-positive and dextramer-negative fractions. V was cut back by 1 base and J by 6 bases, leaving a gap of 12 bases between them. The CDR3 goes from the cysteine to the phenylalanine over 15 residues. Only the CDR3 portion is preserved as DNA: 45 bases, with reading frame beginning at the first base. According to the germline V gene (reference sequence), CDR1 reads LGHDT and CDR2 reads YNNKEL. This clonotype was recorded many times. Its cognate antigen has yet to be identified. One base away there is no much larger clone; base qualities are not given.

The receptor was isolated from a man aged 18 to 29 who received the YFV17D yellow fever vaccine. The sequence is built from TRBV3-1 and TRBJ2-2; a weak D assignment points to TRBD1 (5 bases agree). The specimen comprised CD4+ T cells sorted from PBMCs, sampled on the day of the yellow fever booster vaccination. The nucleotide sequence reads TGTGCCAGCAGCCAAGGTGCAGGGTACGCCGGGGAGCTGTTTTTT. Its product reads: CASSQGAGYAGELFF.